What follows are 13 T cell receptor beta chains derived from one specimen sequenced in a study of control samples from healthy donors and cancer patients. TCRdb's copy holds only in-frame clones and misses some; the assay was immunoSEQ multiplex PCR. The repertoire holds around 96,000 clones, with 85% to 95% as singletons. Specimen: blood. All receptors come from a man between 18 and 29 years old in good health.

This clone is a singleton in its sample. V is TRBV4-1 and J is TRBJ2-7; the D gene is possibly TRBD1 (6 bases). Looked up from germline, CDR1 is MGHRA and CDR2 is YSYEKL. CDR3 size: 15 residues. The V end lost 3 bases, the J end lost 6 bases, and 18 bases lay between the germline ends. CDR3 coding DNA: TGCGCCAGCAGCCACGCCTCCGGGACACCTTTCGAGCAGTACTTC. Its translation: CASSHASGTPFEQYF.

The chain is built from TRBV6-5 and TRBJ2-2; 7 bases are a match to TRBD1. Germline CDR1 and CDR2: MNHEY and SVGAGI. This CDR3 has 14 amino acids. The J segment lost 4 bases and the V segment lost 6 bases, leaving 5 bases of the junction unmatched. CDR3 nucleotides: TGTGCCAGCAGCGAGACAGGGTTCACCGGGGAGCTGTTTTTT. Residues: CASSETGFTGELFF.

The chain recombines TRBV6-5 with TRBJ1-2, with TRBD1 identical over 8 bases. The CDR3 length is 15 residues. Trimming at V came to 7 bases and at J to 4 bases, leaving 11 bases not matched to a gene. In germline, CDR1 is MNHEY, CDR2 SVGAGI. The CDR3 loop reads CASTPRGRGLYGYTF. DNA for the CDR3: TGTGCCAGCACCCCCCGAGGCAGGGGGCTCTATGGCTACACCTTC.

The chain uses TRBV24-1 and TRBJ1-5; TRBD1 agrees at 10 bases. There are 16 residues in the CDR3. The germline V gene has CDR1 KGHDR and CDR2 SFDVKD. Unmatched junction bases numbered 1, after V lost 2 bases and J lost 1 base. In nucleotides, the CDR3 is TGTGCCACCAGTGATTGGGACAGGGGAAGCAATCAGCCCCAGCATTTT. Encoded protein: CATSDWDRGSNQPQHF.

V and J are TRBV4-2 and TRBJ2-5; no clear D. Looked up from germline, CDR1 is LGHNA and CDR2 is YNFKEQ. The V end lost 0 bases, the J end lost 3 bases, and 11 bases lay between the germline ends. CDR3 length: 15 amino acids. The CDR3: CASSQEQVSEETQYF. CDR3 DNA sequence: TGTGCCAGCAGCCAAGAGCAGGTGAGCGAAGAGACCCAGTACTTC.

The V call is TRBV7-8, the J call TRBJ2-1; 12 positions agree with TRBD2. CDR3 length: 18 residues. Germline lookup yields CDR1 SGHVS and CDR2 FQNEAQ. The junction had 8 bases not matched to a gene; V was cut back by 1 base and J by 4 bases. This CDR3 reads CASSLGTSGKGPYNEQFF. The CDR3 region has the DNA TGTGCCAGCAGCTTAGGGACTAGCGGGAAAGGACCTTACAATGAGCAGTTCTTC. The full variable domain, rest sourced from reference TRBV7-8 and TRBJ2-1, is GAGVSQSPRYKVAKRGQDVALRCDPISGHVSLFWYQQALGQGPEFLTYFQNEAQLDKSGLPSDRFFAERPEGSVSTLKIQRTQQEDSAVYLCASSLGTSGKGPYNEQFFGPGTRLTVL.

The CDR3: CASSLGQGSWTQHF. In DNA form, the CDR3 reads TGTGCCAGCAGCTTGGGGCAGGGGAGTTGGACCCAGCATTTT. The V and J genes are TRBV5-8 and TRBJ1-5; D perhaps matches TRBD1 (6 bases). CDR3 length: 14 residues. Germline V gives CDR1 SGHTS, CDR2 YDEGEE. The V gene lost 0 bases and the J gene lost 11 bases, with 15 bases spanning the gap. Complete variable domain (other parts from reference TRBV5-8 and TRBJ1-5): EAGVTQSPTHLIKTRGQQATLRCSPISGHTSVYWYQQALGLGLQFLLWYDEGEERNRGNFPPRFSGRQFPNYSSELNVNALELEDSALYLCASSLGQGSWTQHFGDGTRLSIL.

The genes are TRBV30 and TRBJ2-5; no clear D. Germline V gene data show CDR1 as GTSNPN and CDR2 as SVGIG (reference sequence). V was clipped by 3 bases and J by 4 bases, with 9 bases between them. CDR3 size: 12 residues. The CDR3 spells CAWSPTRETQYF. In DNA, the CDR3 is TGTGCCTGGAGCCCAACCAGAGAGACCCAGTACTTC.

V is TRBV27 and J is TRBJ1-4, with D unresolved. V was trimmed by 7 bases and J by 3 bases, leaving 12 bases between them. CDR1 MNHEY and CDR2 SMNVEV come from the germline V gene (reference sequence). The CDR3 is made up of 14 amino acids. The CDR3 DNA is TGTGCCAGCAAAATCGGACGATCTAATGAAAAACTGTTTTTT. Residues: CASKIGRSNEKLFF. The complete variable domain, with remaining parts taken from reference TRBV27 and TRBJ1-4, reads EAQVTQNPRYLITVTGKKLTVTCSQNMNHEYMSWYRQDPGLGLRQIYYSMNVEVTDKGDVPEGYKVSRKEKRNFPLILESPSPNQTSLYFCASKIGRSNEKLFFGSGTQLSVL.

The genes are TRBV19 and TRBJ1-3; no definite D call. V was cut by 7 bases and J by 0 bases, with 13 bases left in between. Germline-derived CDR1 and CDR2 are LNHDA and SQIVND (reference sequence). CDR3 size: 15 residues. CDR3 DNA sequence: TGTGCCAGTACGGCCTTCCAGACCTCTGGAAACACCATATATTTT. This translates into CASTAFQTSGNTIYF.

The chain combines TRBV7-2 with TRBJ2-1; TRBD1 or TRBD2 may be the D gene (7 bases each). The CDR3 is made up of 15 amino acids. CDR1 SGHTA and CDR2 FQGNSA come from the germline V gene. V was clipped by 5 bases and J by 2 bases, with 13 bases between them. The chain's CDR3 is CASSPGGAAYNEQFF. The CDR3 bases are TGTGCCAGCAGCCCAGGGGGGGCCGCCTACAATGAGCAGTTCTTC.

The chain joins TRBV4-1 to TRBJ1-5; D gene uncertain. Germline CDR1 is MGHRA and CDR2 is YSYEKL. Trimming removed 1 base from V and 0 bases from J, with 13 bases in between. This CDR3 region has 17 residues. The CDR3: CASSQAGLTHSNQPQHF. CDR3 bases: TGCGCCAGCAGCCAAGCAGGCCTGACCCATAGCAATCAGCCCCAGCATTTT.

The CDR3 protein is CASRRTNTEAFF. The CDR3 DNA sequence: TGTGCCAGCAGGAGAACGAACACTGAAGCTTTCTTT. The gene calls are TRBV27 and TRBJ1-1; no clear D. V shed 6 bases and J shed 1 base, with 6 bases lying between them. This CDR3 has 12 residues. Germline V CDR1 and CDR2: MNHEY, SMNVEV (reference sequence).